Listed here are 19 T cell receptor beta chains from one sample, sequenced in a study of CD8 T cells in Susac syndrome. After extraction with the RNeasy kit, roughly 0.5 to 1 ug of the RNA was reverse transcribed using random hexamers. MiXCR was run by TCRdb on the immunoSEQ multiplex PCR reads, yielding one entry per CDR3 protein. The sample has 120,000 to 150,000 distinct CDR3 sequences; roughly 94% are singletons. The sample consisted of CD4+ T cells from PBMCs. These receptors came from a human donor in good health.

The V call is TRBV3-1, the J call TRBJ1-4; perhaps TRBD1 as D (5 bases). V gave up 1 base and J gave up 12 bases, with 6 bases separating them. This CDR3 region has 11 residues. Germline V CDR1 and CDR2: LGHDT, YNNKEL (reference sequence). The CDR3, as DNA: TGTGCCAGCAGCCAAGCGGGGGAACTGTTTTTT. It specifies CASSQAGELFF.

The chain couples TRBV2 to TRBJ2-7; 8 bases agree with TRBD1. Per germline, CDR1 SNHLY and CDR2 FYNNEI. This CDR3 comprises 15 residues. Losses at the gene ends were 3 bases for V and 4 bases for J; bases not matched to a gene: 8. The CDR3 protein is CASSENADRAYEQYF. CDR3 nucleotides: TGTGCCAGCAGTGAGAACGCGGACAGGGCTTACGAGCAGTACTTC.

The chain combines TRBV28 with TRBJ2-7; tentatively, D is TRBD1 or TRBD2 (5 bases each). CDR1 and CDR2 from the germline V gene are MDHEN and SYDVKM. The CDR3 runs 16 residues. With 3 bases removed from V and 5 bases from J, the gap between germline ends came to 20 bases. The CDR3 bases are TGTGCCAGCAGTTTTCTTCGGGGCGCGAGTTCCGACGAGCAGTACTTC. Protein sequence: CASSFLRGASSDEQYF.

The chain is built from TRBV9 and TRBJ1-1; TRBD1 aligns across 8 bases. V was clipped by 1 base and J by 7 bases; unmatched bases: 15. Germline CDR1 and CDR2: SGDLS and YYNGEE. The CDR3 contains 17 residues. CDR3: CASSVSPDRDLGNEAFF. CDR3 coding DNA: TGTGCCAGCAGCGTAAGTCCGGACAGGGATTTAGGTAATGAAGCTTTCTTT. The full variable domain, rest sourced from reference TRBV9 and TRBJ1-1, is DSGVTQTPKHLITATGQRVTLRCSPRSGDLSVYWYQQSLDQGLQFLIQYYNGEERAKGNILERFSAQQFPDLHSELNLSSLELGDSALYFCASSVSPDRDLGNEAFFGQGTRLTVV.

The chain links TRBV7-2 to TRBJ2-7; 10 bases line up with TRBD2. Losses at the gene ends were 8 bases for V and 5 bases for J; bases not matched to a gene: 9. Looked up from germline, CDR1 is SGHTA and CDR2 is FQGNSA. The CDR3 loop spans 14 amino acids. CDR3 loop: CASATGLAGDEQYF. CDR3 in DNA: TGTGCCAGCGCAACCGGGCTAGCGGGAGACGAGCAGTACTTC.

The rearrangement uses TRBV20-1 and TRBJ2-5, with D unresolved. This CDR3 is built from 14 residues. Germline V gene data show CDR1 as DFQATT and CDR2 as SNEGSKA (reference sequence). V gave up 1 base and J gave up 1 base, with 10 bases separating them. The CDR3 loop is CSARGQLGQETQYF. The CDR3 DNA is TGCAGTGCTAGAGGGCAGTTGGGCCAAGAGACCCAGTACTTC.

The V gene is TRBV29-1, the J gene TRBJ1-1, with no clear D. V was trimmed by 4 bases and J by 1 base, leaving 19 bases between them. The CDR3 spans 16 residues. Germline V gene sequence: CDR1 SQVTM, CDR2 ANQGSEA. The CDR3 protein is CSVAPDTGQRNTEAFF. For the CDR3, the DNA is TGCAGCGTTGCCCCCGACACCGGGCAGCGGAACACTGAAGCTTTCTTT.

The genes are TRBV3-1 and TRBJ2-1; D remains unclear. The CDR3 loop spans 11 amino acids. The germline V gene encodes CDR1 LGHDT and CDR2 YNNKEL (reference sequence). The V and J ends lost 2 bases and 10 bases respectively, with 6 bases between them. CDR3 in DNA: TGTGCCAGCAGCCAATCGTCGGAGCAGTTCTTC. Translating it yields CASSQSSEQFF.

The chain recombines TRBV7-2 with TRBJ2-5; 8 bases match TRBD2. The V gene end was trimmed by 5 bases and the J gene end by 2 bases; junction bases not matched to a gene: 4. CDR3 length: 14 amino acids. Germline CDR1 reads SGHTA; CDR2 reads FQGNSA. This CDR3 reads CASSPGGWQETQYF. The CDR3 region has the DNA TGTGCCAGCAGCCCGGGGGGGTGGCAAGAGACCCAGTACTTC.

This clonotype was observed a few times. The chain couples TRBV12-3 or TRBV12-4 to TRBJ2-2, with TRBD2 matching over 7 bases. Trimming at V came to 4 bases and at J to 2 bases, leaving 4 bases not matched to a gene. The CDR3 spans 15 residues. This chain's CDR3 is CASSSRLANTGELFF. The CDR3 bases are TGTGCCAGCAGTTCACGACTAGCAAACACCGGGGAGCTGTTTTTT.

This chain connects TRBV4-1 to TRBJ2-1; D might be TRBD2 (5 bases). CDR1 is MGHRA, CDR2 YSYEKL, per germline. The CDR3 contains 16 residues. V was cut by 0 bases and J by 0 bases, with 9 bases left in between. CDR3 DNA: TGCGCCAGCAGCCAAGAGCGGAGCGGCTCCTACAATGAGCAGTTCTTC. Translating gives CASSQERSGSYNEQFF.

The chain joins TRBV30 to TRBJ2-5; 9 bases fit TRBD2. Germline loops: CDR1 GTSNPN, CDR2 SVGIG (reference sequence). CDR3 length: 15 residues. V gave up 4 bases and J gave up 5 bases; unmatched junction bases: 11. CDR3 residues: CAWTGDSGRQETQYF. Written as DNA, the CDR3 is TGTGCCTGGACCGGAGACAGCGGGAGGCAGGAGACCCAGTACTTC.

This sequence joins TRBV20-1 and TRBJ2-1; D gene unclear. V lost 1 base, J lost 8 bases, and 9 bases lay in between. Germline V gives CDR1 DFQATT, CDR2 SNEGSKA (reference sequence). CDR3 length: 12 residues. The CDR3 DNA sequence: TGCAGTGCTAGAGGAGGCCAGGATGAGCAGTTCTTC. It translates to CSARGGQDEQFF.

This clonotype occurred once. The V call is TRBV12-3 or TRBV12-4, the J call TRBJ1-2; 7 positions agree with TRBD1. The CDR3 loop spans 14 amino acids. The J segment lost 4 bases and the V segment lost 6 bases, leaving 8 bases of the junction unmatched. CDR3 in amino acids: CASRPSTGIYGYTF. The CDR3 DNA reads as TGTGCCAGCAGACCATCGACAGGGATCTATGGCTACACCTTC.

The J gene is TRBJ2-7, the V gene TRBV15; D remains unclear. The V end lost 3 bases, the J end lost 0 bases, and 3 bases lay between the germline ends. The germline CDR1 and CDR2 sequences are LNHNV and YYDKDF (reference sequence). This CDR3 region has 12 residues. For the CDR3, the DNA is TGTGCCACCAGCAGCGGCTCCTACGAGCAGTACTTC. It specifies CATSSGSYEQYF.

This chain uses TRBV5-1 with TRBJ1-5, with a weak D call TRBD1 (6 bases). CDR1 is SGHRS, CDR2 YFSETQ, per germline. CDR3 length: 15 amino acids. V gave up 1 base and J gave up 3 bases, with 11 bases separating them. The DNA of the CDR3 is TGCGCCAGCAGCTTGTCGCCAGGGGCCAATCAGCCCCAGCATTTT. Its translation is CASSLSPGANQPQHF.

The V call is TRBV30, the J call TRBJ2-7, with D possibly being TRBD2 (6 bases). CDR1 and CDR2 (germline): GTSNPN, SVGIG (reference sequence). V lost 4 bases and J 6 bases, leaving 13 bases between the germline ends. The CDR3 has 12 residues. The CDR3, as DNA: TGTGCCTGGAACGGGGAGGAATCCGAGCAGTACTTC. Its translation: CAWNGEESEQYF.

CDR3 amino acids: CASSQDLSDTQYF. CDR3 bases: TGTGCCAGCAGCCAAGATCTGAGCGATACGCAGTATTTT. The rearrangement links TRBV3-1 to TRBJ2-3, with D unclear. V lost 0 bases to trimming and J lost 6 bases, with 7 bases between them. CDR3 length: 13 residues. The germline V gene encodes CDR1 LGHDT and CDR2 YNNKEL (reference sequence).

The CDR3 DNA reads TGTGCCAGCTCACCAATGGGACAGCCGAATGAAAAACTGTTTTTT. Translated, it gives CASSPMGQPNEKLFF. The chain combines TRBV18 with TRBJ1-4; 7 bases match TRBD1. V trimming: 2 bases; J trimming: 5 bases; junction bases outside the gene matches: 5. CDR1 and CDR2 (germline): KGHSH, LQKENI. The CDR3 covers 15 residues. Full variable domain (remainder filled in from reference TRBV18 and TRBJ1-4): NAGVMQNPRHLVRRRGQEARLRCSPMKGHSHVYWYRQLPEEGLKFMVYLQKENIIDESGMPKERFSAEFPKEGPSILRIQQVVRGDSAAYFCASSPMGQPNEKLFFGSGTQLSVL.